This T cell receptor (beta chain) came from a study of prognosis after radiotherapy for stage I lung cancer (dated by TCRdb to 2020 to 2023). In terms of the full investigation: Between early 2018 and early 2019, nineteen patients with stage I NSCLC were enrolled in Nanjing, China. Fourteen patients had newly diagnosed primary stage I lung tumors, and a few had oligometastatic NSCLC after surgical resection of the primary tumor. All patients were regarded as medically inoperable, because of comorbidities in over 10 patients and refusal of surgery in more than 5 patients. The cohort included about a dozen men and 5 or 6 women, with a median age of about 70 years and a range of roughly 50 to 85 years. Tumor histology was squamous cell carcinoma in 6 to 8 patients and adenocarcinoma in about a dozen. Image-guided IMRT or VMAT was used to deliver SBRT in 3 to 5 fractions at a biologically effective dose of at least 100 Gy. SBRT was not combined with any concurrent therapy in any patient. Distant metastases were developed by four of the 19 patients after SBRT, at a median of around seven months, whereas no significant progression was observed in the other 15 patients. The study profiled peripheral blood TCR beta repertoires from stage I NSCLC patients before and after stereotactic body radiotherapy and related them to distant failure. A total of roughly 40 blood samples from 19 patients were sequenced, with one sample obtained before and one obtained after SBRT for each patient. The research as a whole found: Post-SBRT Shannon entropy and its change from baseline were lower in patients who developed distant metastases; baseline Shannon entropy was not associated with metastases. A decrease in unique TCR clone counts was observed after SBRT (median roughly 10,000 before versus several thousand after; Wilcoxon paired P=0.011). The study was limited by its small cohort and short follow-up, and the findings require independent validation. Tumor specificity of expanded TCR clones was not determined. No adjustment for multiple comparisons was applied to any of the reported P values. Differences by metastasis status were reportedly seen in TRBV and TRBJ usage frequencies, involving two V genes at baseline and, after SBRT, 8 or 9 V genes and two J genes.

All patients had node-negative disease on CT and PET/CT, and none had a history of other malignancies or had previously received chemotherapy or radiotherapy. Around 6 milliliters of peripheral venous blood were drawn into EDTA tubes at each of two time points. Ficoll-Paque Plus density-gradient centrifugation was used to isolate PBMCs. Right after collection, samples were kept at -80 degrees C until analysis. Two rounds of multiplex PCR were used to amplify the TCR beta CDR3 region from genomic DNA. The first PCR round used primers specific to each TRBV and TRBJ gene, and the primer sequences were filed in Chinese patent CN105087789A. Universal primers were used in the second PCR round. The Roche High Pure PCR Template Preparation Kit was used to extract genomic DNA from the frozen PBMCs. Libraries were sequenced paired-end with 151 bp reads on an Illumina HiSeq 3000. In the paper's pipeline: Raw reads lacking the multiplex PCR primer sequences were removed with CutAdapt. PEAR was used to merge high-quality paired reads into contigs. By alignment to reference sequences, MiXCR assigned TRB V, D and J gene segments to each contig. CDR3 sequences were clustered by base quality and sequence similarity to remove sequencing errors. Shannon entropy, normalized by the natural log of the productive TCR sequence number, served as the measure of diversity. To get clonality, Shannon entropy was divided by the natural log of the number of unique clonotypes, and that result was subtracted from one. Progression-free survival cut-offs for repertoire metrics were chosen using the Youden index of ROC curves, with analyses run in R 3.5.3. TCRdb reran the public reads through fastp at Q25 and MiXCR, keeping productive beta chains. Records with the same CDR3 protein are collapsed into one entry carrying the most frequent genes and DNA. The V and J calls shown here were made by TCRdb, not taken from the authors' results. The sample has 8,500 or so distinct CDR3 sequences on record, roughly 60% of them singletons. Clones ranked in the top ten supply around 19% of the sample.

This clonotype was detected ten times or more. Its recognized antigen is unknown. Base qualities are not provided; no much larger clone lies one nucleotide away. V and J lose 4 bases and 8 bases, and a span of 14 bases separates them. The germline V gene supplies CDR1 SNHLY and CDR2 FYNNEI. From cysteine to phenylalanine, the CDR3 is 14 amino acids long. Of all the DNA, just the CDR3 is kept, 42 bases in frame from base 1. The sequence was collected from a donor over 45 with non-small cell lung cancer. The chain is assembled from TRBV2 and TRBJ1-4; TRBD1 might be the D gene, on 6 matching bases. The sequenced sample was PBMCs, obtained before or after stereotactic body radiation therapy (not recorded which). The CDR3 here reads CASSVLGAGEKLFF. The nucleotides read TGTGCCAGCAGTGTATTGGGGGCAGGAGAAAAACTGTTTTTT.